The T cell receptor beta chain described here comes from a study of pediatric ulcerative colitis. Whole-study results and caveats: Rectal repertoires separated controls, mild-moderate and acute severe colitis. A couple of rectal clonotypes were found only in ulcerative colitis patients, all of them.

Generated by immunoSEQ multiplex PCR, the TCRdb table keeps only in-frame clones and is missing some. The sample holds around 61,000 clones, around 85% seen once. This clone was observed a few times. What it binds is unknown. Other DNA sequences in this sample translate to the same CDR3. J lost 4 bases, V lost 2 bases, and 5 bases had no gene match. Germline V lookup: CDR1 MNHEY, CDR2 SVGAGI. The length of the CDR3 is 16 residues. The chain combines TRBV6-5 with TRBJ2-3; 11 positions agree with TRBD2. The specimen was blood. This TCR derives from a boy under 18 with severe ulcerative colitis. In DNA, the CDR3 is TGTGCCAGCAGTTACACGACTAGCGGGAAAGCAGATACGCAGTATTTT. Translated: CASSYTTSGKADTQYF.